Listed here is a single T cell receptor beta chain. Assay used: immunoSEQ multiplex PCR; TCRdb lists only in-frame clones, some missing. The repertoire includes 80,000 to 100,000 clones, roughly 90% of them detected once, and over 2.5% sits in the top ten. The data were taken from a study of blood T cell repertoires in COVID-19. Turning to the study itself: From T cells, B-cell-depleted T cells, or PBMCs came the material, which was cDNA or gDNA.

V dropped 3 bases and J dropped 1 base, with 8 bases sitting between them. This CDR3 is 13 amino acids long. Germline CDR1 reads GTSNPN; CDR2 reads SVGIG (reference sequence). This sequence joins TRBV30 and TRBJ2-3; D unresolved. The sequence derives from a woman aged 50 to 60 with active or convalescent COVID-19. What was sequenced was peripheral blood. CDR3 loop: CAWRTRGTDTQYF. CDR3 DNA sequence: TGTGCCTGGAGGACTCGGGGCACAGATACGCAGTATTTT.